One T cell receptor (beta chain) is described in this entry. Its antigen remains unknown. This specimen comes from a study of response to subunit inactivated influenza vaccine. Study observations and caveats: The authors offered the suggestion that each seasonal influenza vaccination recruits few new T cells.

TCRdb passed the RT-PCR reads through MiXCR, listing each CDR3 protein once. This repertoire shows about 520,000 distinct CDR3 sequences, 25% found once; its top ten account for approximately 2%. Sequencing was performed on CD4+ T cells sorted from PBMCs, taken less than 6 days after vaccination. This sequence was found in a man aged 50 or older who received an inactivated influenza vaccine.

The CDR3 DNA reads TGTGCCTGGCTCACTAGCGGGGGGCCGGAGAATGAGCAGTTCTTC. This sequence encodes CAWLTSGGPENEQFF. The chain combines TRBV30 with TRBJ2-1, with TRBD2 matching 12 bases. The CDR3 covers 15 residues. CDR1 is GTSNPN and CDR2 is SVGIG in the germline V gene (reference sequence). Germline trimming cut 5 bases from V and 7 bases from J; bases unmatched to any gene: 9. Supplemented by reference TRBV30 and TRBJ2-1, the full variable domain reads SQTIHQWPATLVQPVGSPLSLECTVEGTSNPNLYWYRQAAGRGLQLLFYSVGIGQISSEVPQNLSASRPQDRQFILSSKKLLLSDSGFYLCAWLTSGGPENEQFFGPGTRLTVL.